One T cell receptor beta chain is described in this entry. The data stem from a study of T cells expressing NK-cell markers. Study at large: The TCR beta repertoires were obtained from sorted CD3+CD56+NKG2C+, CD3+CD56+NKG2C- and CD3+CD56-NKG2C+ T cells.

TCRdb re-analyzed the 5' RACE reads; it lists each CDR3 protein once, without DNA. The table lists about 460,000 distinct CDR3 sequences, with under 1.5% in the top ten. Germline V lookup: CDR1 WSHSY, CDR2 SAAADI. This CDR3 has 13 residues. Sequencing was performed on blood T cells: a sorted CD56 or NKG2C T cell subset, CD4+ or CD8+ T cells, or bulk PBMC T cells (not recorded which). This TCR was sampled from a woman between 50 and 59 years old in good health. V usage is TRBV10-2 and J usage is TRBJ2-2. CDR3: CASSVEYTGELFF.